These T cell receptor beta chains were read from a single sample in a study of T cell repertoires in cytomegalovirus infection. For these TCRs, the target antigens are not known. TCRdb re-derived calls from the reads in MiXCR, one entry per CDR3 protein. The repertoire holds 650,000 to 900,000 distinct CDR3 sequences, with about 29% as singletons. This sample comprised cultured CD8+ T cells from PBMCs, obtained from culture after CMV antigen stimulation. Receptors were obtained from a human donor in good health (CMV status not recorded). Some clones in this sample may be carry-over from other donors' samples. Each CDR3 is given with its conserved first and last residue. The D gene is left open where the match is weak. Clone size is shown for a subset of rows, as once, few, many or a class of expanded clone.

V	J	D	size	DNA	CDR3
TRBV28	TRBJ2-2	TRBD2	many	TGTGCCAGCAGTCTGCTAGCGGGGGGGCCAGGCACCGGGGAGCTGTTTTTT	CASSLLAGGPGTGELFF
TRBV25-1	TRBJ2-7	TRBD2	.	TGTGCCAGCAGTCCCGGGGGGGGACCCTACAATGAGCAGTACTTC	CASSPGGGPYNEQYF
TRBV2	TRBJ1-1	.	.	TGTGCCAGCAATGGGGGCGAAGGTGGCACTGAAGCTTTCTTT	CASNGGEGGTEAFF
TRBV4-1	TRBJ2-5	.	few	TGCGCCAGCAGCCAAGGGGAAGGAAGCAGGACCCAGTACTTC	CASSQGEGSRTQYF
TRBV7-9	TRBJ2-2	TRBD1	few	TGTGCCAGCAGCTTAATCGGGACAGGGCCCACCGGGGAGCTGTTTTTT	CASSLIGTGPTGELFF
TRBV5-5	TRBJ1-2	TRBD1	.	TGTGCCAGCGAGGACAGGGTTATTGGCTACACCTTC	CASEDRVIGYTF
TRBV27	TRBJ2-3	.	few	TGTGCCAGCACTGGGGGCCGCGCAGATACGCAGTATTTT	CASTGGRADTQYF
TRBV7-9	TRBJ2-3	.	few	TGTGCCAGCAGCCCTTTGGACTACCCAAGCACAGATACGCAGTATTTT	CASSPLDYPSTDTQYF
TRBV10-3	TRBJ1-1	.	.	TGTGCCATCAGTGAGCAGGGGAACACTGAAGCTTTCTTT	CAISEQGNTEAFF
TRBV12-3/TRBV12-4	TRBJ2-5	.	many	TGTGCCAGCACCATCTCATTGTTTCAAGAGACCCAGTACTTC	CASTISLFQETQYF
TRBV14	TRBJ2-2	.	.	TGTGCCAGCAGCCAAGAATATCCGGGCCCTCGGACCGGGGAGCTGTTTTTT	CASSQEYPGPRTGELFF